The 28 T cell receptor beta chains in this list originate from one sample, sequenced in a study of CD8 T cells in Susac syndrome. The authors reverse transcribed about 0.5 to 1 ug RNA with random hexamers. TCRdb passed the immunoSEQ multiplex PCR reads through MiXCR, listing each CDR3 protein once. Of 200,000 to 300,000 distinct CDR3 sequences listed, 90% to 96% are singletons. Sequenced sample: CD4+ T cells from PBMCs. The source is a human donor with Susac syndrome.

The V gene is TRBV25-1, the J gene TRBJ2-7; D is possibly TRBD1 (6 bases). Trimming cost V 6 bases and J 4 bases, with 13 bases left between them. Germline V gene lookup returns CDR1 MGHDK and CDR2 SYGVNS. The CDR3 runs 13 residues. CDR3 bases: TGTGCCAGCAGAGGACAGAAATCATACGAGCAGTACTTC. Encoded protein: CASRGQKSYEQYF.

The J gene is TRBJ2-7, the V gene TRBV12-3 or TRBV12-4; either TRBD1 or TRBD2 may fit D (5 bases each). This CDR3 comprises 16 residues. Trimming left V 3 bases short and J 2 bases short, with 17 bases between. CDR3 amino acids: CASSFALGDTAYEQYF. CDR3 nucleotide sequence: TGTGCCAGCAGTTTTGCCCTGGGGGATACTGCCTACGAGCAGTACTTC.

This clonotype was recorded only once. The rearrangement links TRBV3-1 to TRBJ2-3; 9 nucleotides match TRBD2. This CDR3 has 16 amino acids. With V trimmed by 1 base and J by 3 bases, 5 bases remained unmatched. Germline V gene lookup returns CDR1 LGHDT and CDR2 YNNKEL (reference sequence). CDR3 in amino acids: CASSQGTSELTDTQYF. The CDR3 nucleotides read TGTGCCAGCAGCCAAGGGACTAGCGAGTTGACAGATACGCAGTATTTT.

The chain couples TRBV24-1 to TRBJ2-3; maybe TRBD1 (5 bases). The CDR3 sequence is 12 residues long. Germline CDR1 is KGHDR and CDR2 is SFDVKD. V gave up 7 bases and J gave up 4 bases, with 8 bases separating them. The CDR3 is CATRGAADTQYF. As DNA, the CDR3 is TGTGCCACCAGAGGGGCGGCAGATACGCAGTATTTT.

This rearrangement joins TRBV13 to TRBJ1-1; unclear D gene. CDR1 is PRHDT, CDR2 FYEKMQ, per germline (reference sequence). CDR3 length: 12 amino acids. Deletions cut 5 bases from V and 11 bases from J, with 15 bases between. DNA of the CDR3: TGTGCCAGCAGCCTCCGGGCCAATCGGGCTTTCTTT. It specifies CASSLRANRAFF.

The CDR3 bases are TGTGCCAGCAGCCTGGCTAGCGGGAGGGACAATGAGCAGTTCTTC. This gives the protein CASSLASGRDNEQFF. This chain joins TRBV5-4 and TRBJ2-1, with 12 bases identical to TRBD2. J lost 5 bases, V lost 4 bases, and 4 bases had no gene match. The CDR3 sequence is 15 residues long. Looked up from germline, CDR1 is SGHNT and CDR2 is YYREEE (reference sequence).

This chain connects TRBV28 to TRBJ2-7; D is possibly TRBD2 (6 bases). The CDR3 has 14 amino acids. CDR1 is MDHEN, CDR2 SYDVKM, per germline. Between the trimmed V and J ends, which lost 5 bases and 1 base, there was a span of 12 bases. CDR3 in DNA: TGTGCCAGCAGTGGCGGGGTAAAATCCTACGAGCAGTACTTC. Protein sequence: CASSGGVKSYEQYF. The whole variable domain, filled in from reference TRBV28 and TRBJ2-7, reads DVKVTQSSRYLVKRTGEKVFLECVQDMDHENMFWYRQDPGLGLRLIYFSYDVKMKEKGDIPEGYSVSREKKERFSLILESASTNQTSMYLCASSGGVKSYEQYFGPGTRLTVT.

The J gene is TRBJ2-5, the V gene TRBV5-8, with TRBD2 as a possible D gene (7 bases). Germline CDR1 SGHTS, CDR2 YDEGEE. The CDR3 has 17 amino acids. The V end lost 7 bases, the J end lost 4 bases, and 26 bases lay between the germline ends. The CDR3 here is CASDNVGGTTSGETQYF. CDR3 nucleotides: TGTGCCAGCGATAACGTGGGGGGGACAACCAGCGGAGAGACCCAGTACTTC.

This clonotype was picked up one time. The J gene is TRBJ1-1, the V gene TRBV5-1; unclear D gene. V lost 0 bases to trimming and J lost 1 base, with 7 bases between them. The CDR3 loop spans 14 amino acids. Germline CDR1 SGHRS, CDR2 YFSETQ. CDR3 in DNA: TGCGCCAGCAGCTTGGGCGTCCAGAACACTGAAGCTTTCTTT. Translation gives CASSLGVQNTEAFF.

CDR3: CATSDPGSSYEQYF. In nucleotides, the CDR3 is TGTGCCACCAGTGATCCCGGATCTTCGTACGAGCAGTACTTC. The rearrangement joins TRBV24-1 to TRBJ2-7; D is ambiguous. Trimming cost V 3 bases and J 4 bases, with 12 bases left between them. The CDR3 extends over 14 amino acids. The germline CDR1 and CDR2 sequences are KGHDR and SFDVKD.

CDR3 DNA: TGCAGCGTTGAGGGGACAGGGACTTTCAACGAGCAGTACTTC. This gives the protein CSVEGTGTFNEQYF. The chain couples TRBV29-1 to TRBJ2-7; TRBD1 matches 9 bases. Germline CDR1 reads SQVTM; CDR2 reads ANQGSEA. J gave up 5 bases and V 3 bases, and 8 bases lay outside the gene matches. The CDR3 has 14 amino acids.

CDR3 nucleotides: TGTGCCAGCAGCAGAGTCGGGGAGCTGTTTTTT. Translation: CASSRVGELFF. This chain links TRBV5-6 with TRBJ2-2; no reliable D call. Germline assignment: CDR1 SGHDT and CDR2 YYEEEE. The CDR3 is made up of 11 amino acids. Trimming cost V 4 bases and J 7 bases, with 5 bases left between them.

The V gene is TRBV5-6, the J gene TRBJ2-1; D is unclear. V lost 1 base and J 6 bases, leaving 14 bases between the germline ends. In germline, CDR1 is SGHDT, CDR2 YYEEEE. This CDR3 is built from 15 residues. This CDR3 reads CASSLMAIMANEQFF. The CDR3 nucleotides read TGTGCCAGCAGCTTGATGGCGATCATGGCCAATGAGCAGTTCTTC.

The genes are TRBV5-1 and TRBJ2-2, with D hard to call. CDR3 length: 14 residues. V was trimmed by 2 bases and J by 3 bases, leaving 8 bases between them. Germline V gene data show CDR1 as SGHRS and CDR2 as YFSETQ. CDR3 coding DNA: TGCGCCAGCAGCTTATCTCCCGACACCGGGGAGCTGTTTTTT. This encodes CASSLSPDTGELFF.

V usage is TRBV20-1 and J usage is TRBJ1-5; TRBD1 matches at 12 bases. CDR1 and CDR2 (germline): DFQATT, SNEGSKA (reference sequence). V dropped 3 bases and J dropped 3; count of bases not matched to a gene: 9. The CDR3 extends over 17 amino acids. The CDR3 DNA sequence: TGCAGTGCTAGGGCCGGCGGGACAGGGGGCGTCAATCAGCCCCAGCATTTT. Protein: CSARAGGTGGVNQPQHF.

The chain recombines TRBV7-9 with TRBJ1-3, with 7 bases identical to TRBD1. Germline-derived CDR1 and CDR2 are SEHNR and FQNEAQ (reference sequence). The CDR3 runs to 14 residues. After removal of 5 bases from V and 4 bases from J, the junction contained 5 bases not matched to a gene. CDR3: CASSQGQSGNTIYF. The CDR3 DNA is TGTGCCAGCAGCCAGGGACAGTCAGGAAACACCATATATTTT. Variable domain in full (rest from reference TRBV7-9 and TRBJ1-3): DTGVSQNPRHKITKRGQNVTFRCDPISEHNRLYWYRQTLGQGPEFLTYFQNEAQLEKSRLLSDRFSAERPKGSFSTLEIQRTEQGDSAMYLCASSQGQSGNTIYFGEGSWLTVV.

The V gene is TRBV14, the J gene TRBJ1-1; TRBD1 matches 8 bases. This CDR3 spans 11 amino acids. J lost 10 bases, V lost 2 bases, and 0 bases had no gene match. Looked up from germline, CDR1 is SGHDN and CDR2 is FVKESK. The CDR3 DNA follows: TGTGCCAGCAGCCAAACAGGGGGAGCTTTCTTT. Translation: CASSQTGGAFF. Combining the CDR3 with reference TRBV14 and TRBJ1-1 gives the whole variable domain EAGVTQFPSHSVIEKGQTVTLRCDPISGHDNLYWYRRVMGKEIKFLLHFVKESKQDESGMPNNRFLAERTGGTYSTLKVQPAELEDSGVYFCASSQTGGAFFGQGTRLTVV.

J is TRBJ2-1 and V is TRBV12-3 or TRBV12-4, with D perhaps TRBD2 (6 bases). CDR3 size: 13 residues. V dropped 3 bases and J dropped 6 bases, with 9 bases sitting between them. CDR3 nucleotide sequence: TGTGCCAGCAGTTTTGCTAGCGTCAATGAGCAGTTCTTC. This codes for CASSFASVNEQFF.

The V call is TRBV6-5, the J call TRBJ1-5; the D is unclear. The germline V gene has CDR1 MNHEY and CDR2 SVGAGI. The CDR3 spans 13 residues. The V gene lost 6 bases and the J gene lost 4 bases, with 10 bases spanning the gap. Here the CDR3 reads CASSDQVNQPQHF. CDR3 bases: TGTGCCAGCAGCGACCAAGTGAATCAGCCCCAGCATTTT.

This CDR3 is CASSQESEQFF. CDR3 nucleotides: TGTGCCAGCAGCCAAGAGTCTGAGCAGTTCTTC. The V gene is TRBV3-1, the J gene TRBJ2-1; D is unresolved. The CDR3 totals 11 residues. V was pared by 0 bases and J by 9 bases, with 3 bases between. Germline V lookup: CDR1 LGHDT, CDR2 YNNKEL (reference sequence).

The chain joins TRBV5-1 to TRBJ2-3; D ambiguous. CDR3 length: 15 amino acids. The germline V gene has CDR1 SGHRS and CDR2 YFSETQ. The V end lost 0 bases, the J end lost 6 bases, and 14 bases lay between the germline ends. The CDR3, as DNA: TGCGCCAGCAGCTTGGAGGCTGGACCCGGGGATACGCAGTATTTT. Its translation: CASSLEAGPGDTQYF.

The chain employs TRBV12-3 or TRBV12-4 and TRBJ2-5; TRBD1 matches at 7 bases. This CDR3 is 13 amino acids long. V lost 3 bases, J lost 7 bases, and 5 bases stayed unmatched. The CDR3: CASSFEQGTTQYF. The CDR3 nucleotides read TGTGCCAGCAGTTTCGAACAGGGGACGACCCAGTACTTC.

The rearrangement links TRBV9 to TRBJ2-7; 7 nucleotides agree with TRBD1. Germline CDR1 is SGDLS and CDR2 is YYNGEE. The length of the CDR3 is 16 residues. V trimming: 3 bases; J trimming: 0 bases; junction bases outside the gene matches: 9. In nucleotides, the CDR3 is TGTGCCAGCAGCGCCCTCGAGGGGGCTCCCTCCTACGAGCAGTACTTC. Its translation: CASSALEGAPSYEQYF.

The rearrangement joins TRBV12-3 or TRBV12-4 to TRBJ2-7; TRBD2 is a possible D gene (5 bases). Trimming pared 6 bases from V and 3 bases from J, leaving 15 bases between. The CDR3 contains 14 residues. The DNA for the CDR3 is TGTGCCAGCAGCCCCGGAGGAAAGCGCTACGAGCAGTACTTC. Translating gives CASSPGGKRYEQYF.

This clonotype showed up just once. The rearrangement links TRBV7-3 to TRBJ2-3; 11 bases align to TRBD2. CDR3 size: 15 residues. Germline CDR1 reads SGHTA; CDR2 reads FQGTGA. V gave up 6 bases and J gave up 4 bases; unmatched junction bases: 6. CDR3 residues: CASSLLAGGADTQYF. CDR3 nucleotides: TGTGCCAGCAGTCTCCTAGCGGGAGGAGCAGATACGCAGTATTTT. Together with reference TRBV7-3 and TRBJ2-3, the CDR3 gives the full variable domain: GAGVSQTPSNKVTEKGKYVELRCDPISGHTALYWYRQSLGQGPEFLIYFQGTGAADDSGLPNDRFFAVRPEGSVSTLKIQRTERGDSAVYLCASSLLAGGADTQYFGPGTRLTVL.

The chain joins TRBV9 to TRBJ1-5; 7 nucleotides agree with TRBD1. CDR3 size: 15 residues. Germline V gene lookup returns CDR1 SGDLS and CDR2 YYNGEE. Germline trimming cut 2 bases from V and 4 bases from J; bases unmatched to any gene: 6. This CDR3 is CASSVGTENNQPQHF. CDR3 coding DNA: TGTGCCAGCAGCGTTGGGACAGAGAATAATCAGCCCCAGCATTTT.

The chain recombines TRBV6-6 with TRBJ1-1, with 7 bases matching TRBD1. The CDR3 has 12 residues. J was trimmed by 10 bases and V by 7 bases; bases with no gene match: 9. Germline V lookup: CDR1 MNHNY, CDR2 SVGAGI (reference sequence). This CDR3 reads CASILRQGGAFF. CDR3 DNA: TGTGCCAGCATCCTTAGACAGGGCGGAGCTTTCTTT.

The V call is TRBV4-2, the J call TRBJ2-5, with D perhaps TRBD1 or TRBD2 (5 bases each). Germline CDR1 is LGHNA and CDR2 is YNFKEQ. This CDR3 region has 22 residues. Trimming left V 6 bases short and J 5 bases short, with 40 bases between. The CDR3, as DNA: TGTGCCAGCAGAGGCGTAGTAAGGGACGGGGAACAAGGAAATCCGGCGCGGGAGACCCAGTACTTC. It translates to CASRGVVRDGEQGNPARETQYF.